Presented here are 9 T cell receptor beta chains from one specimen sequenced in a study of T cell repertoires in cytomegalovirus infection. TCRdb re-analysed the reads in MiXCR, keeping a single row per CDR3 protein. The repertoire holds 200,000 or so distinct CDR3 sequences, with approximately 19% as singletons. Sequencing was carried out using PBMCs. These receptors were obtained from a human donor in good health (CMV status not recorded). Some clones in this sample may be carry-over from other donors' samples.

The table lists this clonotype with a few counts. The V call is TRBV5-6, the J call TRBJ2-2; D is unclear. The ends were cut back, 2 bases at V and 4 bases at J, with 9 bases in the middle. In germline, CDR1 is SGHDT, CDR2 YYEEEE. The CDR3 consists of 14 residues. CDR3 nucleotide sequence: TGTGCCAGCAGCTTAGGATACAGCACCGGGGAGCTGTTTTTT. Translation: CASSLGYSTGELFF.

This clonotype has more than one count but fewer than ten. V and J are TRBV4-1 and TRBJ2-1, with TRBD2 identical over 12 bases. Trimming cost V 2 bases and J 6 bases; bases outside gene matches: 14. Germline CDR1 and CDR2: MGHRA and YSYEKL. This CDR3 spans 19 amino acids. CDR3 nucleotide sequence: TGCGCCAGCAGCCAACTCCACTACGGACTAGCGGGGTCGGTCAATGAGCAGTTCTTC. Translating it yields CASSQLHYGLAGSVNEQFF.

This chain links TRBV28 with TRBJ2-7; the D gene could be TRBD1 or TRBD2 (5 bases each). Trimming took 6 bases from V and 0 from J, leaving 15 bases between them. The CDR3 consists of 15 residues. The germline V gene encodes CDR1 MDHEN and CDR2 SYDVKM. The CDR3: CASRGEGTYSYEQYF. The CDR3 DNA reads TGTGCCAGCAGGGGAGAGGGGACCTACTCCTACGAGCAGTACTTC.

The chain is built from TRBV6-5 and TRBJ1-1; D perhaps matches TRBD1 (5 bases). The CDR3 extends over 14 amino acids. Trimming stripped 5 bases from V and 1 base from J, with 11 bases between. Germline CDR1 reads MNHEY; CDR2 reads SVGAGI. CDR3 bases: TGTGCCAGCAGTCAGACAGCGGCGAACACTGAAGCTTTCTTT. It codes for CASSQTAANTEAFF.

CDR3 DNA: TGCGCCAGCAGCCAAGAAGCGGAGAGATACTATGGCTACACCTTC. It yields the protein CASSQEAERYYGYTF. V is TRBV4-1 and J is TRBJ1-2; D ambiguous. The CDR3 is 15 residues long. The V end was cut by 0 bases, the J end by 3 bases, with 11 bases between. The germline CDR1 and CDR2 sequences are MGHRA and YSYEKL.

The rearrangement joins TRBV6-4 to TRBJ1-1, with D possibly matching TRBD1 (6 bases). Trimming took off 7 bases at V and 1 base at J, with 13 bases between the two ends. CDR1 is MRHNA, CDR2 SNTAGT, per germline. This CDR3 spans 14 amino acids. The CDR3 loop is CASKPDRQNTEAFF. CDR3 DNA sequence: TGTGCCAGCAAACCCGACAGGCAGAACACTGAAGCTTTCTTT.

This clonotype has only a few counts. The CDR3 region is CASSEETGGREAFF. CDR3 coding DNA: TGTGCCAGCAGTGAGGAAACAGGGGGGAGGGAAGCTTTCTTT. The chain uses TRBV25-1 and TRBJ1-1, with 8 bases lining up with TRBD1. V gave up 3 bases and J gave up 8 bases; unmatched junction bases: 8. The CDR3 is 14 amino acids. Per germline, CDR1 MGHDK and CDR2 SYGVNS.

This clonotype has a count of ten or more. Relative to the germline gene, one junction end is altered; a read error may explain this. The genes are TRBV7-7 and TRBJ2-1, with 8 nucleotides matching TRBD2. CDR1 SSHAT and CDR2 FNYEAQ come from the germline V gene (reference sequence). The CDR3 loop spans 15 amino acids. The CDR3 bases are TGTGCTAGCAGCGTGAGCGGGAGAGTTGACAATGAGCAGTTCTTC. This sequence encodes CASSVSGRVDNEQFF.

The rearrangement joins TRBV27 to TRBJ2-3; D uncertain. The germline V gene encodes CDR1 MNHEY and CDR2 SMNVEV (reference sequence). The germline V and J ends were trimmed by 2 bases and 0 bases, with 9 bases remaining between them. The CDR3 extends over 15 amino acids. This chain's CDR3 is CASSLGLLSTDTQYF. In nucleotides, the CDR3 is TGTGCCAGCAGTTTAGGTCTCCTGAGCACAGATACGCAGTATTTT.